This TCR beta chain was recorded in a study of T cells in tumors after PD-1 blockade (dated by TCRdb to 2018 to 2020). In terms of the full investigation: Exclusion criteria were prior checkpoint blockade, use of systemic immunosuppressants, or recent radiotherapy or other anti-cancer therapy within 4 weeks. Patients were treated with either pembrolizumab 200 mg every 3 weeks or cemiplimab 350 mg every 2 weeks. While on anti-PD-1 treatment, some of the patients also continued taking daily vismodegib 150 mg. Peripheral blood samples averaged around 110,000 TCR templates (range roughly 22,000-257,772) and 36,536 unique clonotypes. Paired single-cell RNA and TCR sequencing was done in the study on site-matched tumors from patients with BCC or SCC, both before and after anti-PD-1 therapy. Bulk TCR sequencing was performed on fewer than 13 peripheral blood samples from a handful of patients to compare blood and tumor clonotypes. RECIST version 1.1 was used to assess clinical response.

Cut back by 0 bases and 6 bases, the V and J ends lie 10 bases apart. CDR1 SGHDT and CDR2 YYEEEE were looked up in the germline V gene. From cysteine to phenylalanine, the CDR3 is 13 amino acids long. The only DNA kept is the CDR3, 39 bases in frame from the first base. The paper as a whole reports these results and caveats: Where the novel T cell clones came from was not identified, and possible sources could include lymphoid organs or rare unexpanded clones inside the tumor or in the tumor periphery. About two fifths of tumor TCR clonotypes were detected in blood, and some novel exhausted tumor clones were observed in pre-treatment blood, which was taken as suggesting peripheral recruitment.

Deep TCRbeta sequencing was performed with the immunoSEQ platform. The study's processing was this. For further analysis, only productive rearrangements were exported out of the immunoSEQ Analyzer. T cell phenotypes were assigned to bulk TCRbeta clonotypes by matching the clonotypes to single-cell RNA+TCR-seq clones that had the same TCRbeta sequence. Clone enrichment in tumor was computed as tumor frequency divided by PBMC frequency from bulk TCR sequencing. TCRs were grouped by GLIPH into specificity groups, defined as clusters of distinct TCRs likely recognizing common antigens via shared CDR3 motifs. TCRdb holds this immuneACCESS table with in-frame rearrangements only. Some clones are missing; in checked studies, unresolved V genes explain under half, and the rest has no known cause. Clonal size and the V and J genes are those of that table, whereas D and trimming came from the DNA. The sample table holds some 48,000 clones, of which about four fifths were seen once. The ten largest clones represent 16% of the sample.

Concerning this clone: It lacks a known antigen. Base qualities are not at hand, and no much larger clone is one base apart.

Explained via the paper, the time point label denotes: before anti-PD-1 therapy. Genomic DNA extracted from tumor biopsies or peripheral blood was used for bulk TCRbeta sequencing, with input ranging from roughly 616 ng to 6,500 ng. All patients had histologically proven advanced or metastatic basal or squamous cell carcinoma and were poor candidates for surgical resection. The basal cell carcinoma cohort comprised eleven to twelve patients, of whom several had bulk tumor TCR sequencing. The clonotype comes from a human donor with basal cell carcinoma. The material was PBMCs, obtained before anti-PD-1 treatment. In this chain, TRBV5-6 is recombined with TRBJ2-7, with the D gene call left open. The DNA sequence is TGTGCCAGCAGCTTGGAGGTGGACCGCGAGCAGTACTTC. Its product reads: CASSLEVDREQYF.